This T cell receptor (beta chain) was identified during a study of T cell responses to AZD1222 COVID-19 vaccine. The study, taken as a whole, reports: Spike-specific TCR depth and breadth grew after two AZD1222 doses.

The CDR3 extends over 14 amino acids. Germline V gene sequence: CDR1 SQVTM, CDR2 ANQGSEA. The ends were cut back, 0 bases at V and 1 base at J, with 9 bases in the middle. Turning to this clone: Its antigen is unidentified.

Produced via immunoSEQ multiplex PCR; TCRdb's table is partial and in-frame only. The table lists over 90,000 clones, approximately 88% of them singletons. The chain uses TRBV29-1 and TRBJ1-1; D remains unclear. This specimen was peripheral blood, taken 28 days after the second AZD1222 dose. The TCR sequence derives from an adult who received the AZD1222 COVID-19 vaccine. CDR3 sequence reads: CSVEDRVSNTEAFF. The CDR3 DNA is TGCAGCGTTGAAGATCGAGTTTCGAACACTGAAGCTTTCTTT. The whole variable domain, remainder taken from reference TRBV29-1 and TRBJ1-1, is SAVISQKPSRDICQRGTSLTIQCQVDSQVTMMFWYRQQPGQSLTLIATANQGSEATYESGFVIDKFPISRPNLTFSTLTVSNMSPEDSSIYLCSVEDRVSNTEAFFGQGTRLTVV.